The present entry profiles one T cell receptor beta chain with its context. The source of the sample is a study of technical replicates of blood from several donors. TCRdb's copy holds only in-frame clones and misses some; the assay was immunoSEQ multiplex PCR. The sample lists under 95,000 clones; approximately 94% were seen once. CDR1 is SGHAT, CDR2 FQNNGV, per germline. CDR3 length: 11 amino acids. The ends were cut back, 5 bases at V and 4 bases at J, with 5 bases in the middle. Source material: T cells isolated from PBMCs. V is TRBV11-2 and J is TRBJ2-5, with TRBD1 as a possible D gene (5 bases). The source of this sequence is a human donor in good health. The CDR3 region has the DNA TGTGCCAGCAGCCAGGGAGAGACCCAGTACTTC. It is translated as CASSQGETQYF.